This record concerns one T cell receptor beta chain sequence. This clonotype came up many times. The specificity of this receptor is unknown. No much larger clone exists at a distance of one base, and base qualities are not known. In light of the paper, this sample's time point label describes: pre-sensitization, week 0. The treatment or condition label, read with the paper, signifies: therapeutic diphenylcyclopropenone sensitization with weekly scalp DPC. Blood at each patch-test visit was drawn before the patch test was applied. Patients were considered eligible if aged 18 to 70, diagnosed with alopecia and deemed suitable for DPC therapy, and patients were excluded if pregnant. Total RNA was extracted from unfractionated whole blood that had been collected in Tempus Blood RNA tubes. For CDR1 and CDR2, the germline V gene lists SNHLY and FYNNEI. V is pared back by 2 bases and J by 2 bases, with 9 bases lying between the germline termini. The CDR3, cysteine through phenylalanine, is 14 amino acids long. CDR3 DNA only is kept here, 42 bases in frame from base 1.

These data come from a study of human T cells and chemical hapten exposure (TCRdb year 2021). About the study as a whole: For sensitization, 2% DPC in acetone was applied to a 2 cm by 2 cm area of upper inner arm skin. Patients additionally received weekly therapeutic DPC doses to the scalp throughout the approximately 25-week study period. Patch testing on the upper back used Finn chambers containing 0.01% DPC, with scoring done after 6 days according to International Contact Dermatitis Research Group standards. The patient cohort, mostly female, included alopecia areata with under or over 50% scalp involvement, alopecia totalis and alopecia universalis. Libraries were pooled for sequencing, and per-sample TCR yields varied mainly because of small differences in library volumes within the pool. Peripheral blood TCR repertoire changes were tracked in vivo in alopecia patients during primary and secondary sensitization to the hapten diphenylcyclopropenone (DPC). Patient blood was sampled pre-sensitization (week 0) and at 2, 6 and about 24 weeks after DPC sensitization. Blood for TCR sequencing was provided by twenty-nine alopecia patients at one to four time points (pre-sensitization, 2, 6 and 24 weeks).

Broader findings and caveats from the paper: Significantly more large CDR3 similarity clusters were formed by expanded TCRs than by pre-sensitization or healthy control sets, consistent with antigen-driven responses. Patch test score was positively correlated with the number of PT1 expanded TCRs, with significance at thresholds 8, 16 and 32 but not at 4. Because all patients had alopecia, a presumed autoimmune disease, the immune response of the patients might differ from that of healthy individuals. DPC sensitization did not change the number of TCRs with a frequency above 1 in 1000, and there was no evidence of changes in global repertoire structure. Repeated subsampling changed both the strength of the expansion versus patch-test correlation and the threshold at which the correlation became significant.

The protocol used for the library was RACE. The sequencer was a NextSeq 500. During library preparation, unique molecular identifiers were attached to individual cDNA molecules so that TCRs could be counted in a quantitative, reproducible way. From each blood RNA sample, both TCR alpha and TCR beta chains were sequenced. Per the original workflow: Samples had a median of about 96,000 TCRs, with a range from about 20,000 to 690,600. The Decombinator software suite was used to annotate the V, J and CDR3 of the TCR reads. Every sample was subsampled to the same number of TCRs (28,000) for the PS versus PT1 abundance plots. Expanded TCRs were defined as absent before sensitization and observed at least eight times at the 2-week time point. The public sequencing data were trimmed at Q25 with fastp and processed into clonotypes with MiXCR by TCRdb, which kept only in-frame beta chains. When rows share a CDR3 protein, they turn into one entry using the most common DNA and genes. Clone size and V and J calls follow TCRdb, not the original study. The sample contains tens of thousands of distinct CDR3 sequences, less than 8.5% of them found a single time. The ten largest make up over 1% of the sample.

The clonotype originates from a woman in her forties or fifties with alopecia areata. Some clones in this sample may be carry-over from other donors' samples. Sequenced here: whole blood, sampled in connection with sensitization to the hapten diphenylcyclopropenone (DPC). The chain couples TRBV2 to TRBJ1-2, and the D gene may be TRBD1, 6 bases matching. CDR3 loop: CASSEQGQNYGYTF. Here is the DNA: TGTGCCAGCAGTGAACAGGGACAAAACTATGGCTACACCTTC.